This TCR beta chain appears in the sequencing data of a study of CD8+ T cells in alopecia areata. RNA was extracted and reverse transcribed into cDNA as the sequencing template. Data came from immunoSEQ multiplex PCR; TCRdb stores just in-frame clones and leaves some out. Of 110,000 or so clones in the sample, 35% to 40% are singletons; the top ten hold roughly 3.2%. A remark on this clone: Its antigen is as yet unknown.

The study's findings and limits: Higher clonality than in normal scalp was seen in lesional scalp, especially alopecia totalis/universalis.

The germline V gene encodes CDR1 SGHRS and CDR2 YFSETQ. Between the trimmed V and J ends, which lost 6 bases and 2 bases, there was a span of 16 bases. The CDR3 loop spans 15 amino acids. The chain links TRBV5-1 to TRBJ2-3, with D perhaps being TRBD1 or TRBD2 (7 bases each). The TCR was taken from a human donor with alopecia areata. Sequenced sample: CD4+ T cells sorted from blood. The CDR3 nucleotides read TGCGCCAGCACCGTGACAGGGAGGGACACAGATACGCAGTATTTT. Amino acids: CASTVTGRDTDTQYF. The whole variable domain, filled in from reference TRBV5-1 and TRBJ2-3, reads KAGVTQTPRYLIKTRGQQVTLSCSPISGHRSVSWYQQTPGQGLQFLFEYFSETQRNKGNFPGRFSGRQFSNSRSEMNVSTLELGDSALYLCASTVTGRDTDTQYFGPGTRLTVL.